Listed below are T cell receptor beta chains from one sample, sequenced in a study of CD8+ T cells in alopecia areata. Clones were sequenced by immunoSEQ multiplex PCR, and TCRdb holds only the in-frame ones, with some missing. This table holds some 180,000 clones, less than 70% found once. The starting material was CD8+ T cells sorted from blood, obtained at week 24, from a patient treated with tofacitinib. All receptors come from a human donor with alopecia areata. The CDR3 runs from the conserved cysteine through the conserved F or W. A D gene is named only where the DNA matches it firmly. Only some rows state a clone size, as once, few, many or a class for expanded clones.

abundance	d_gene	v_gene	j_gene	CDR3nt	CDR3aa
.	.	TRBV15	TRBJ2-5	TGTGCCACCAGCAGAGACGCCGGGGGTGGGGCGAAGACCCAGTACTTC	CATSRDAGGGAKTQYF
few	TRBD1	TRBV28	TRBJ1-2	TGTGCCAGCAGGGGGGGGACAGGGAACGGCTACACCTTC	CASRGGTGNGYTF
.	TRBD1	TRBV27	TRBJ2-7	TGTGCCAGCAGTCCTTTCCAGGGGGCTAGTAGCCACGAGCAGTACTTC	CASSPFQGASSHEQYF
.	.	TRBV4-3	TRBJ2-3	TGCGCCAGCAGCCAAAATCAGGGAGATACGCAGTATTTT	CASSQNQGDTQYF
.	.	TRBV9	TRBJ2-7	TGTGCCAGCAGCGGCCGGACTAACGGCGAGCAGTACTTC	CASSGRTNGEQYF
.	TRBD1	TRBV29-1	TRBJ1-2	TGCAGCGTACCGGGACAGGGCTCGCCCAACTATGGCTACACCTTC	CSVPGQGSPNYGYTF
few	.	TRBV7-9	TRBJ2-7	TGTGCCAGCGGACCCTCTATCACGCGGAGTCTAAACTACGAGCAGTACTTC	CASGPSITRSLNYEQYF
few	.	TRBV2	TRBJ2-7	TGTGCCAGCAACCCGACAGTCGACTACGAGCAGTACTTC	CASNPTVDYEQYF
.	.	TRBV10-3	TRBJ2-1	TGTGCCATCAGCCTCTCCGCGGGGACGGGGTACAATGAGCAGTTCTTC	CAISLSAGTGYNEQFF
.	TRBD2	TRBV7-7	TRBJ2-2	TGTGCCAGCAGCTCTAGCGGGGGACCTTACACCGGGGAGCTGTTTTTT	CASSSSGGPYTGELFF
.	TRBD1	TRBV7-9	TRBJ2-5	TGTGCCAGCAGCAACAACCGGGACAGGGGAGATGCGGAGACCCAGTACTTC	CASSNNRDRGDAETQYF
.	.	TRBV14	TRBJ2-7	TGTGCCAGCAGCCAACTAAGGACGGGCTACGAGCAGTACTTC	CASSQLRTGYEQYF
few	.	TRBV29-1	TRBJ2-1	TGCAGCGTTGAACCCAATGAGCAGTTCTTC	CSVEPNEQFF
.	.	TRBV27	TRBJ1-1	TGTGCCAGCAGCCTAGGACAGCCGAACACTGAAGCTTTCTTT	CASSLGQPNTEAFF
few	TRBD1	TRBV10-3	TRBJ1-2	TGTGCCATAGCCGACAGGGCGGTTGGCATCGATGGCTACACCTTC	CAIADRAVGIDGYTF
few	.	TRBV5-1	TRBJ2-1	TGCGCCAGCAGCTTGGTCGCTAGCGAATACAATGAGCAGTTCTTC	CASSLVASEYNEQFF
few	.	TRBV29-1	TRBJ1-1	TGCAGCGTTGACCCGGAGACGAAGAACACTGAAGCTTTCTTT	CSVDPETKNTEAFF
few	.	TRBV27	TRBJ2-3	TGTGCCAGCAGTTCTGGAAACCCAGGGTCAGATACGCAGTATTTT	CASSSGNPGSDTQYF